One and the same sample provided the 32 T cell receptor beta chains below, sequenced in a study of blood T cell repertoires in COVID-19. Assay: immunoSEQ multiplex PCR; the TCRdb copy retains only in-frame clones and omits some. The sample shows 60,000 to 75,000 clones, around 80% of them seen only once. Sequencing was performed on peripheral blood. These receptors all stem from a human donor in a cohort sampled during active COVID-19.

In DNA, the CDR3 is TGTGCCAGCGGGTCCGTTGGGACAGGGATCCGAAATGAGCAGTTCTTC. It specifies CASGSVGTGIRNEQFF. This sequence joins TRBV7-8 and TRBJ2-1, with 9 bases fitting TRBD1. The germline V gene encodes CDR1 SGHVS and CDR2 FQNEAQ. This CDR3 contains 16 residues. With 8 bases clipped from V and 7 bases from J, the junction kept 15 bases outside the gene matches. The full variable domain, rest sourced from reference TRBV7-8 and TRBJ2-1, is GAGVSQSPRYKVAKRGQDVALRCDPISGHVSLFWYQQALGQGPEFLTYFQNEAQLDKSGLPSDRFFAERPEGSVSTLKIQRTQQEDSAVYLCASGSVGTGIRNEQFFGPGTRLTVL.

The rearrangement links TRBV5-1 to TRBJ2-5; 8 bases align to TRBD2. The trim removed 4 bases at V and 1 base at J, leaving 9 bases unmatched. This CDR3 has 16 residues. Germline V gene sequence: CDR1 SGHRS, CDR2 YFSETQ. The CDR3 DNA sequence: TGCGCCAGCAGCCCGGGGGATAGCGGGGCCCAAGAGACCCAGTACTTC. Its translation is CASSPGDSGAQETQYF.

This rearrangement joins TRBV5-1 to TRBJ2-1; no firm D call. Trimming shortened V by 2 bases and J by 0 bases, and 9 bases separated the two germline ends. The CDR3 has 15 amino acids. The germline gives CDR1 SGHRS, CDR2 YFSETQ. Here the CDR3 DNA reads TGCGCCAGCAGCTTTACTGAGAGCTCCTACAATGAGCAGTTCTTC. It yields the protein CASSFTESSYNEQFF.

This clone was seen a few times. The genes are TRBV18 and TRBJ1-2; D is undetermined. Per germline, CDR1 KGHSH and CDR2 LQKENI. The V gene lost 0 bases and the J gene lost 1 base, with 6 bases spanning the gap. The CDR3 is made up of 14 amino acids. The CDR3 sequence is CASSPPIVNYGYTF. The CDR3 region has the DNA TGTGCCAGCTCACCACCCATAGTTAACTATGGCTACACCTTC.

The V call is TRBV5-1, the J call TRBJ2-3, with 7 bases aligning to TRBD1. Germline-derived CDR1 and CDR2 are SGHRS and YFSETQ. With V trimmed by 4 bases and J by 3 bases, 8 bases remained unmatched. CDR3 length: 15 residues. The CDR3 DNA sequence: TGCGCCAGCAGCCTACAGGGGCCCGCTACAGATACGCAGTATTTT. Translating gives CASSLQGPATDTQYF.

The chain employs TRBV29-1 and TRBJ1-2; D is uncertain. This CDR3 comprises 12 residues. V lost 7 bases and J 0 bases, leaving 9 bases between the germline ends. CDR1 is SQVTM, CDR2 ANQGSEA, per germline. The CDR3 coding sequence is TGCAGCGGTGACCCAGCTAACTATGGCTACACCTTC. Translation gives CSGDPANYGYTF.

The CDR3 is CASSRTGGNQPQHF. CDR3 sequence (DNA): TGTGCCAGCAGTCGGACAGGGGGCAATCAGCCCCAGCATTTT. The rearrangement joins TRBV5-6 to TRBJ1-5; 9 bases map to TRBD1. Per the germline V gene, CDR1 is SGHDT and CDR2 is YYEEEE. This CDR3 contains 14 residues. J lost 2 bases, V lost 5 bases, and 2 bases had no gene match.

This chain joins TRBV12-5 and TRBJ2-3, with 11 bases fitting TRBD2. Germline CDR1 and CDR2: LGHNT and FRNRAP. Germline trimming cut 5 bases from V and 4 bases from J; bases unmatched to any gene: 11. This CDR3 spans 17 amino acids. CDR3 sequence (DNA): TGTGCTAGTGGTAAAGGGACTAGCGGAGCGACGGCAGATACGCAGTATTTT. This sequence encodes CASGKGTSGATADTQYF.

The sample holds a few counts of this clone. The DNA of the CDR3 is TGTGCCAGCAGCCAAGTTTCCGGCTACAATGAGCAGTTCTTC. As protein: CASSQVSGYNEQFF. The chain couples TRBV3-1 (or the pseudogene TRBV3-2) to TRBJ2-1; D is ambiguous. V lost 1 base and J lost 3, with 7 bases in between. The CDR3 extends over 14 amino acids. In germline, CDR1 is LGHDT, CDR2 YNNKEL (reference sequence).

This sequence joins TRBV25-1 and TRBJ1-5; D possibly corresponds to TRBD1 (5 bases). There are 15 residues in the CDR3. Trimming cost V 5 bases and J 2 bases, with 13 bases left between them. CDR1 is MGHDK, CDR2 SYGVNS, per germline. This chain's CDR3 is CASSRAGHGNQPQHF. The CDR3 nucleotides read TGTGCCAGCAGTAGGGCAGGGCATGGCAATCAGCCCCAGCATTTT.

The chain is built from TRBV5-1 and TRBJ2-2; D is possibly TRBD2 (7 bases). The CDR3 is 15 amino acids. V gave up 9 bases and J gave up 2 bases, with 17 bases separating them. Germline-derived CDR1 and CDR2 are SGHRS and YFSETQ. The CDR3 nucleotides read TGCGCCACCACTAAAGGGGGGGACAACACCGGGGAGCTGTTTTTT. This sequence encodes CATTKGGDNTGELFF.

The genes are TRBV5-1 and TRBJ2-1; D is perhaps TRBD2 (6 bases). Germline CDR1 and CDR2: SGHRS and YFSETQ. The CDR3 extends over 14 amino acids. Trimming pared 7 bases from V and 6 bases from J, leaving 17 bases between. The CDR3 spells CASSGGTASNEQFF. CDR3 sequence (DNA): TGCGCCAGCTCAGGCGGGACGGCGAGCAATGAGCAGTTCTTC.

CDR3 coding DNA: TGTGCCAGCAGCCAAGATCTTGGCAGGGAGCAGTTCTTC. Protein product: CASSQDLGREQFF. The V and J genes are TRBV14 and TRBJ2-1; D remains unclear. The germline CDR1 and CDR2 sequences are SGHDN and FVKESK. CDR3 size: 13 residues. The V end was cut by 0 bases, the J end by 10 bases, with 10 bases between.

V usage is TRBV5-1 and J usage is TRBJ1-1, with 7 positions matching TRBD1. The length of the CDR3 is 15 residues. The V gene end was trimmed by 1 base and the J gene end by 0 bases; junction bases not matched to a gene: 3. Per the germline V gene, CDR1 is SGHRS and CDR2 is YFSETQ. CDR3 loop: CASSLTGTVNTEAFF. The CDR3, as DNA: TGCGCCAGCAGCTTGACCGGGACAGTGAACACTGAAGCTTTCTTT.

The CDR3 DNA sequence: TGTGCCAGCAGCCCCCCCAGGGCCCCGAACACCGGGGAGCTGTTTTTT. Protein: CASSPPRAPNTGELFF. The chain carries TRBV5-4 and TRBJ2-2, with D perhaps matching TRBD1 (5 bases). The V end was cut by 4 bases, the J end by 0 bases, with 13 bases between. The length of the CDR3 is 16 residues. Germline CDR1 SGHNT, CDR2 YYREEE (reference sequence).

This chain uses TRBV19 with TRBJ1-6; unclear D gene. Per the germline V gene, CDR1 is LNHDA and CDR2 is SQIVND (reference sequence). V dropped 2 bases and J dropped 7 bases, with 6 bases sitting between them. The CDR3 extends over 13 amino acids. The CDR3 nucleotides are TGTGCCAGTAGTATATCCGGGAATTCACCCCTCCACTTT. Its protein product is CASSISGNSPLHF.

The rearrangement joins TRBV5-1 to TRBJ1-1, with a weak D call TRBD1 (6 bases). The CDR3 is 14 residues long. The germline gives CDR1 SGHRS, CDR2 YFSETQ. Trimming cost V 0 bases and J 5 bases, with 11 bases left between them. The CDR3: CASSLEPGDTEAFF. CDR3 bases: TGCGCCAGCAGCTTGGAGCCAGGGGATACTGAAGCTTTCTTT.

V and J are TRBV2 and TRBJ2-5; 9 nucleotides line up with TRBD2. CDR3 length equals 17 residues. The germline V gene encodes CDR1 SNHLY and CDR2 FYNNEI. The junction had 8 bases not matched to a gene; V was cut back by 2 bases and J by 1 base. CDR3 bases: TGTGCCAGCAGTGAAACACGCTGGCGGGGGGGCCAAGAGACCCAGTACTTC. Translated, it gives CASSETRWRGGQETQYF.

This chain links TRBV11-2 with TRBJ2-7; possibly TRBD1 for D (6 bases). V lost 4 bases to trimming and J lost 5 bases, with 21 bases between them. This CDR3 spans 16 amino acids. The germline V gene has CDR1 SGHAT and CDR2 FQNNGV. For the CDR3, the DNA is TGTGCCAGCAGCTCTAGGACCTACAGGGCAGGGAACGAGCAGTACTTC. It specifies CASSSRTYRAGNEQYF. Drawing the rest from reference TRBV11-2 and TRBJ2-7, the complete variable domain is EAGVAQSPRYKIIEKRQSVAFWCNPISGHATLYWYQQILGQGPKLLIQFQNNGVVDDSQLPKDRFSAERLKGVDSTLKIQPAKLEDSAVYLCASSSRTYRAGNEQYFGPGTRLTVT.

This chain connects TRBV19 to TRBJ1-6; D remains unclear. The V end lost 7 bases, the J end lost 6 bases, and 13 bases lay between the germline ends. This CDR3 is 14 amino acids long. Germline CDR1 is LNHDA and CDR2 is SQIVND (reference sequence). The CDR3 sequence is CASTDRQLNSPLHF. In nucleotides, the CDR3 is TGTGCCAGTACCGATAGACAACTTAATTCACCCCTCCACTTT.

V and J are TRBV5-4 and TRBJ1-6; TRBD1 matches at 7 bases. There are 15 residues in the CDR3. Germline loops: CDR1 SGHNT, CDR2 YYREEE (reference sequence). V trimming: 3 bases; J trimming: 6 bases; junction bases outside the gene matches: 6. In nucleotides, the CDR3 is TGTGCCAGCAGCTCACAGGGGCAACTTAATTCACCCCTCCACTTT. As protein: CASSSQGQLNSPLHF.

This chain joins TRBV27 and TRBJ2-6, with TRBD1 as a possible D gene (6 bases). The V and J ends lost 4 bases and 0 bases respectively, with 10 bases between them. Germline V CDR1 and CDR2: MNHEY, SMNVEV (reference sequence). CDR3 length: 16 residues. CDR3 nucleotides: TGTGCCAGCAGTTCGGACAGTAGCTCTGGGGCCAACGTCCTGACTTTC. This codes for CASSSDSSSGANVLTF.

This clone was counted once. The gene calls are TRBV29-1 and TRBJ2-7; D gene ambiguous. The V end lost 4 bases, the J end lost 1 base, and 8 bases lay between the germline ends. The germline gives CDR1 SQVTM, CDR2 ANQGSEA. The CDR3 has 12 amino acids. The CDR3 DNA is TGCAGCGTTGCAGTTTCGTCCTACGAGCAGTACTTC. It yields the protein CSVAVSSYEQYF.

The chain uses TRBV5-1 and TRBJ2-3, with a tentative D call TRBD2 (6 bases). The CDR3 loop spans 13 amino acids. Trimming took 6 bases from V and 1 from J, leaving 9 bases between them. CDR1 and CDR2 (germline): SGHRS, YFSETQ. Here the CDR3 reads CASTWRGTDTQYF. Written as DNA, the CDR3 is TGCGCCAGCACGTGGAGGGGCACAGATACGCAGTATTTT. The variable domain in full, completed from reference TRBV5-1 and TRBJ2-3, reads KAGVTQTPRYLIKTRGQQVTLSCSPISGHRSVSWYQQTPGQGLQFLFEYFSETQRNKGNFPGRFSGRQFSNSRSEMNVSTLELGDSALYLCASTWRGTDTQYFGPGTRLTVL.

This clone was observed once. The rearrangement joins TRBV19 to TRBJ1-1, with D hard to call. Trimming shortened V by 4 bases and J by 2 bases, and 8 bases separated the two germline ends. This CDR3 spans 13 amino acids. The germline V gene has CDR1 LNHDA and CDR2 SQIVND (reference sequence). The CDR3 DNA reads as TGTGCCAGTAGTACCCAGACTAACACTGAAGCTTTCTTT. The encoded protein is CASSTQTNTEAFF.

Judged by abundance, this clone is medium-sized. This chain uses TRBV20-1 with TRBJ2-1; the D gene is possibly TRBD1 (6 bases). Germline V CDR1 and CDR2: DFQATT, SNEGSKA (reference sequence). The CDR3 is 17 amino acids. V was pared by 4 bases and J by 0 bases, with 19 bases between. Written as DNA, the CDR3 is TGCAGTGCTATTGACCGTCAGGGGTTACTCTCCTACAATGAGCAGTTCTTC. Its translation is CSAIDRQGLLSYNEQFF.

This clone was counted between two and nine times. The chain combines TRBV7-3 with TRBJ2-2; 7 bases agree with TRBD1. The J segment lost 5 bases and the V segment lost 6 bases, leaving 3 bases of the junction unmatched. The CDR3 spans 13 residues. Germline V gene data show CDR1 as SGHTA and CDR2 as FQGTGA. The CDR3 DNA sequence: TGTGCCAGCAGTCAACAGGGGACCGGGGAGCTGTTTTTT. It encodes CASSQQGTGELFF. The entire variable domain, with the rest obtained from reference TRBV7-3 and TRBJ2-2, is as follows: GAGVSQTPSNKVTEKGKYVELRCDPISGHTALYWYRQSLGQGPEFLIYFQGTGAADDSGLPNDRFFAVRPEGSVSTLKIQRTERGDSAVYLCASSQQGTGELFFGEGSRLTVL.

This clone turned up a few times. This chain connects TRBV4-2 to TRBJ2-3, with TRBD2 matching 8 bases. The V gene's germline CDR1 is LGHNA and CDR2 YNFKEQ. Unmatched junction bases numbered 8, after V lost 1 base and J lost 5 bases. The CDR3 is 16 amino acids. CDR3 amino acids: CASSQGAGDGVDTQYF. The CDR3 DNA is TGTGCCAGCAGCCAAGGAGCGGGGGATGGGGTAGATACGCAGTATTTT.

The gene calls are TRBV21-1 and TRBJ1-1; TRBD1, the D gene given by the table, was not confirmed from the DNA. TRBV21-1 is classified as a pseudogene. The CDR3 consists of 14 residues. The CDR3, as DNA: TGTGCCAGCAGCAAATTTGCCAGGGACACTGAAGCTTTCTTT. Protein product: CASSKFARDTEAFF.

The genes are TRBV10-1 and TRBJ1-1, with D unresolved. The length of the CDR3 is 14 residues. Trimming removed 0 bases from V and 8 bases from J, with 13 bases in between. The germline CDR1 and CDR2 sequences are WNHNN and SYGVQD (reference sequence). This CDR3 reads CASSESLVNREAFF. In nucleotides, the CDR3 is TGCGCCAGCAGTGAGTCCCTTGTTAACAGAGAAGCTTTCTTT.

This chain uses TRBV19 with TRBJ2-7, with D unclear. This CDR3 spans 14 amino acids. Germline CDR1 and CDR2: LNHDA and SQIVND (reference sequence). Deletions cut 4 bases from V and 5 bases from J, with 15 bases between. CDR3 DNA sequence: TGTGCCAGTAGTAGAAAAACGACTGATGACGAGCAGTACTTC. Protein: CASSRKTTDDEQYF.

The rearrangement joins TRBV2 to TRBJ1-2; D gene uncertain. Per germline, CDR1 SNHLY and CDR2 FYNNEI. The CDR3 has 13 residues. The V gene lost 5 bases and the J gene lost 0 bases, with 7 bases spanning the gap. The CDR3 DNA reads TGTGCCAGCAGTCGGGAAGCTAACTATGGCTACACCTTC. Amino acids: CASSREANYGYTF.